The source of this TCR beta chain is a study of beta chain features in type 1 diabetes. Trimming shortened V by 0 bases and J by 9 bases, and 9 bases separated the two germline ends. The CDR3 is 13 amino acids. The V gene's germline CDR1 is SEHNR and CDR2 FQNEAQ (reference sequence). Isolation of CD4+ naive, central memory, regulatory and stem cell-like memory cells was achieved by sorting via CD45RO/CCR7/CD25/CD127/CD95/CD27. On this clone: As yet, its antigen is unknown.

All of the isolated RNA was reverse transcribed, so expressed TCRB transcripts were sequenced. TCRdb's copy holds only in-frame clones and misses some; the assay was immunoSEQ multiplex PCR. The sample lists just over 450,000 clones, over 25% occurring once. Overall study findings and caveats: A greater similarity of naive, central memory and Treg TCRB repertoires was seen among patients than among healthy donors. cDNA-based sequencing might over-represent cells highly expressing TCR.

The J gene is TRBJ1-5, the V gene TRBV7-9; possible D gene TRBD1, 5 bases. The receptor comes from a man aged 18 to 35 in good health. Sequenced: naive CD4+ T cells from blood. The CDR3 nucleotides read TGTGCCAGCAGCTTAGCAGGGGAACGGCCCCAGCATTTT. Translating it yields CASSLAGERPQHF.